This T cell receptor (beta chain) was sequenced for a study of graft-versus-host responses after intestinal transplantation. On this clone: The antigen is undetermined.

General observations from the study: Patients who carried graft-donor T cell macrochimerism also had high graft-versus-host to host-versus-graft clonal ratios in their allografts. GvH clones were found in recipient marrow; some appeared first in ileum or blood.

CDR1 is MNHEY and CDR2 is SMNVEV in the germline V gene (reference sequence). This CDR3 contains 15 residues. V lost 3 bases and J 0 bases, leaving 9 bases between the germline ends. The method was immunoSEQ multiplex PCR; TCRdb's version includes in-frame clones alone and lacks a portion of them. The sample carries 100,000 to 140,000 clones, approximately 86% recorded once. The sequence derives from a human donor who was the organ donor for an intestinal transplant. The chain links TRBV27 to TRBJ2-1, with D possibly TRBD1 on 5 matching bases. The source was unstimulated CD4+ T cells sorted from spleen or lymph node cells, collected before transplant. The CDR3 region is CASSLGLSSYNEQFF. Written as DNA, the CDR3 is TGTGCCAGCAGTTTGGGGCTCTCCTCCTACAATGAGCAGTTCTTC.